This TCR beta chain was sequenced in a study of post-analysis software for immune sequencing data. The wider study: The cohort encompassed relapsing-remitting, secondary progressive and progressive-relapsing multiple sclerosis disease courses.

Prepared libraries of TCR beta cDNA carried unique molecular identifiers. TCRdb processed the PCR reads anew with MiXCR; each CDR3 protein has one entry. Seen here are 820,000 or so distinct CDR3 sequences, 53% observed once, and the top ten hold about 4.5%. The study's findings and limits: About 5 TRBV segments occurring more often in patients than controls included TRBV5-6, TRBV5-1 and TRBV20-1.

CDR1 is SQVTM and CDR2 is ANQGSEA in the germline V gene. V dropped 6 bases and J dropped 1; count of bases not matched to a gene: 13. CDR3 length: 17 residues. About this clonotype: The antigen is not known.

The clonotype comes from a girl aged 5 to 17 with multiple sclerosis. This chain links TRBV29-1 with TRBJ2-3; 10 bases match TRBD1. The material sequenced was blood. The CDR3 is CSVSGGQGTSRTDTQYF. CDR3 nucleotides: TGCAGCGTCTCGGGGGGACAGGGGACCAGTCGCACAGATACGCAGTATTTT.